These T cell receptor delta chains were read from a single sample in a study of γδ T cells in repeated Plasmodium falciparum infection. TCRdb re-called the multiplex PCR reads via CATT. The sample records over 90,000 delta-chain clones, approximately 0.92% being singletons. The sample consisted of gamma-delta T cells from blood. Receptors originate from a pool of human donors (malaria-infected and uninfected, not separated). Both conserved end residues are part of each CDR3. A D gene is named only where the DNA matches it firmly. Clone size is shown for a subset of rows, as once, few, many or a class of expanded clone.

V: TRDV1
length: 16
D: .
size: medium-sized
J: TRDJ1
DNA: TGTGCTCTTGGGGACCGGATAACCGTTCCTACCGATAAACTCATCTTT
CDR3: CALGDRITVPTDKLIF

V: TRDV2
length: 16
D: TRDD3
size: medium-sized
J: TRDJ1
DNA: TGTGCCTGTACCGGGGGATACAGTAGAGGAACCGATAAACTCATCTTT
CDR3: CACTGGYSRGTDKLIF

V: TRDV1
length: 17
D: TRDD3
size: many
J: TRDJ1
DNA: TGTGCTCTTGGGGGCCTACGTGTACTGGGGGATACGGGCATACTCATCTTT
CDR3: CALGGLRVLGDTGILIF

V: TRDV2
length: 20
D: TRDD3
size: many
J: TRDJ1
DNA: TGTGCCCGACCTTCCCCTTCTATATATTGGGGGATAGAGTACACCGATAAACTCATCTTT
CDR3: CARPSPSIYWGIEYTDKLIF

V: TRDV2
length: 18
D: .
size: medium-sized
J: TRDJ1
DNA: TGTGCCTGTGACGCCGTGGAGGGGACCCCCCCCGACACCGATAAACTCATCTTT
CDR3: CACDAVEGTPPDTDKLIF

V: TRDV2
length: 14
D: .
size: many
J: TRDJ1
DNA: TGTGCCTGTGACAGGCTCCACGACACCGATAAACTCATCTTT
CDR3: CACDRLHDTDKLIF

V: TRDV2
length: 18
D: TRDD3
size: large
J: TRDJ1
DNA: TGTGCCTGTGACAAGGGGGATACGGCCACATCGCAGACCGATAAACTCATCTTT
CDR3: CACDKGDTATSQTDKLIF

V: TRDV1
length: 23
D: .
size: many
J: TRDJ1
DNA: TGTGCTCTTGGGGTCCCTTCTTTACACGGGCCGTACTGGATACCGGGGAGGACCGATAAACTCATCTTT
CDR3: CALGVPSLHGPYWIPGRTDKLIF

V: TRDV2
length: 17
D: TRDD3
size: many
J: TRDJ1
DNA: TGTGCCTGTGACACCGTTGGGGATACATTTTCCACCGATAAACTCATCTTT
CDR3: CACDTVGDTFSTDKLIF

V: TRDV1
length: 22
D: TRDD3
size: many
J: TRDJ1
DNA: TGTGCTCTTGGGGAACTAGGAGTCTTTTCTCGTACTGGGGGATACGCGACCGATAAACTCATCTTT
CDR3: CALGELGVFSRTGGYATDKLIF

V: TRDV1
length: 24
D: TRDD3
size: many
J: TRDJ1
DNA: TGTGCTCTTGGGTCCCCTTCCAAAAGGTCCGTACTGGGGGATACGAGGGCGAGCACCGATAAACTCATCTTT
CDR3: CALGSPSKRSVLGDTRASTDKLIF

V: TRDV1
length: 22
D: TRDD3
size: few
J: TRDJ1
DNA: TGTGCTCTTGGAGATTTACCTTCTGTGAGGGGGATACTGGGGGATACACCCGATAAAATAATCTTT
CDR3: CALGDLPSVRGILGDTPDKIIF

V: TRDV2
length: 16
D: TRDD3
size: medium-sized
J: TRDJ1
DNA: TGTGCCTGTGATTCACTGGGGGACGCCGTGGCCGATAAACTCATCTTT
CDR3: CACDSLGDAVADKLIF

V: TRDV2
length: 14
D: .
size: many
J: TRDJ1
DNA: TGTGCCTGTGACACCGGAAGGGGTTACGATAAACTCATCTTT
CDR3: CACDTGRGYDKLIF

V: TRDV1
length: 17
D: TRDD3
size: .
J: TRDJ1
DNA: TGTGCTCTTGGGGGGAGAGGGGGGATAACATACACCGATAAACTCATCTTT
CDR3: CALGGRGGITYTDKLIF

V: TRDV1
length: 19
D: .
size: many
J: TRDJ2
DNA: TGTGCTCTTGGGGCCCCTCGGGGGCGATGGGGGCTATTTATATTCCCACTCTTCTTT
CDR3: CALGAPRGRWGLFIFPLFF

V: TRDV2
length: 15
D: TRDD3
size: many
J: TRDJ1
DNA: TGTGCCTGTGACACCTGGGGGATCTTCTCCGATAAACTCATCTTT
CDR3: CACDTWGIFSDKLIF

V: TRDV2
length: 16
D: .
size: medium-sized
J: TRDJ1
DNA: TGTGCCTGTGACACTGGCTTGCCCAGGGGCACCGATAAACTCATCTTT
CDR3: CACDTGLPRGTDKLIF

V: TRDV1
length: 25
D: TRDD3
size: many
J: TRDJ1
DNA: TGTGCTCTTGGTGACAGCGTGGGCCTACTCCGCGCCTGGGGGATACGCCCGTTTTACACCGATAAACTCATCTTT
CDR3: CALGDSVGLLRAWGIRPFYTDKLIF

V: TRDV2
length: 20
D: .
size: medium-sized
J: TRDJ3
DNA: TGTGCCTGTGACACTAAGGGGATCCGTGACCTCTCCTGGGACACCCGACAGATGTTTTTC
CDR3: CACDTKGIRDLSWDTRQMFF

V: TRDV1
length: 20
D: TRDD3
size: many
J: TRDJ1
DNA: TGTGCTCTTGGGGAATTCGGGCCGGGGATACGCGGAGCTTACACCGATAAACTCATCTTT
CDR3: CALGEFGPGIRGAYTDKLIF

V: TRDV1
length: 22
D: TRDD3
size: medium-sized
J: TRDJ1
DNA: TGTGCTCTTGCCGCCCCTTTCCTACGTCAGCCCGTACTGGGGGATACGACCGATAAACTCATCTTT
CDR3: CALAAPFLRQPVLGDTTDKLIF

V: TRDV1
length: 15
D: .
size: many
J: TRDJ2
DNA: TGTGCTCTTGGGGAAAGGTCCCATTCGGCAGCACAACTCTTCTTT
CDR3: CALGERSHSAAQLFF

V: TRDV1
length: 19
D: TRDD3
size: medium-sized
J: TRDJ1
DNA: TGTGCTCTTGGGGACCTCTACCACTACCGTGGGGGATACACCGATAAACTCATCTTT
CDR3: CALGDLYHYRGGYTDKLIF

V: TRDV1
length: 19
D: TRDD3
size: many
J: TRDJ2
DNA: TGTGCTCTTGGGGAACAGGGGACGTACTGGGGGATAGGGGCAGCACAACTCTTCTTT
CDR3: CALGEQGTYWGIGAAQLFF

V: TRDV2
length: 18
D: TRDD3
size: many
J: TRDJ1
DNA: TGTGCCTGTGACGAGGCCCGCCCATTACTGGGGGATACAAGGAAACTCATCTTT
CDR3: CACDEARPLLGDTRKLIF

V: TRDV2
length: 13
D: TRDD3
size: medium-sized
J: TRDJ1
DNA: TGTGCCTGTGACACTTTGGGGGATACAAAACTCATCTTT
CDR3: CACDTLGDTKLIF

V: TRDV1
length: 12
D: .
size: many
J: TRDJ1
DNA: TGTGCACAGGCCCCCCACTCTGATAAACTCATCTTT
CDR3: CAQAPHSDKLIF

V: TRDV1
length: 20
D: .
size: many
J: TRDJ1
DNA: TGTGCTCTTGGGGTCTTCAGCGATCCTTCAACGTCGCTGGAGTCCGATAAACTCATCTTT
CDR3: CALGVFSDPSTSLESDKLIF

V: TRDV1
length: 23
D: .
size: many
J: TRDJ1
DNA: TGTGCTCTTGGGGAACTAGGCTCTATGGTTGGACACCACTCTCCCTGGGGATGGGATAAACTCATCTTT
CDR3: CALGELGSMVGHHSPWGWDKLIF

V: TRDV1
length: 21
D: TRDD3
size: many
J: TRDJ2
DNA: TGTGCTCTTGGGGAACCCCTCTCTTCCTACGACTGGGGGATTCGGACAGCACAACTCTTCTTT
CDR3: CALGEPLSSYDWGIRTAQLFF

V: TRDV1
length: 17
D: TRDD2
size: many
J: TRDJ1
DNA: TGTGCTCTTGGGGAACTGTTCCTACCTGCCAGGGCCGATAAACTCATCTTT
CDR3: CALGELFLPARADKLIF

V: TRDV1
length: 20
D: .
size: medium-sized
J: TRDJ1
DNA: TGTGCTCTTGGGGAACTAAAACTGGTGGGCCTTCCCCCGATAGTCGATAAACTCATCTTT
CDR3: CALGELKLVGLPPIVDKLIF

V: TRDV2
length: 20
D: TRDD3
size: many
J: TRDJ3
DNA: TGTGCCTGTGACACCGCGTACCTGGGGGGTAGCTCCTGGGACACCCGACAGATGTTTTTC
CDR3: CACDTAYLGGSSWDTRQMFF

V: TRDV2
length: 19
D: TRDD3
size: medium-sized
J: TRDJ1
DNA: TGTGCCTGTGACTCTGACTCTTCTGGGGGACCGGTGTACACCGATAAACTCATCTTT
CDR3: CACDSDSSGGPVYTDKLIF

V: TRDV1
length: 17
D: .
size: many
J: TRDJ1
DNA: TGTGCTCTTGGGGACCTATTCCTTGGGGGGAACACCGATAAACTCATCTTT
CDR3: CALGDLFLGGNTDKLIF

V: TRDV2
length: 21
D: TRDD3
size: many
J: TRDJ1
DNA: TGTGCCTGTGACACCGTAGAACTACTGGGGGATACAAATCCGGACACCGATAAACTCATCTTT
CDR3: CACDTVELLGDTNPDTDKLIF

V: TRDV2
length: 21
D: .
size: many
J: TRDJ3
DNA: TGTGCCTGTGACACCGCGGGGGGTAACCCCACTCGAGTCTGGGACACCCGACAGATGTTTTTC
CDR3: CACDTAGGNPTRVWDTRQMFF

V: TRDV2
length: 23
D: TRDD3
size: many
J: TRDJ1
DNA: TGTGCCTGTGACCCCGTCCCTTCAGCCGTACTGGGGGATACTAGACCCTACACCGATAAACTCATCTTT
CDR3: CACDPVPSAVLGDTRPYTDKLIF

V: TRDV2
length: 21
D: TRDD3
size: medium-sized
J: TRDJ1
DNA: TGTGCCTGTGACACCGTGTACGGGCCAGTACTGGGGGATACGCTAATCGATAAACTCATCTTT
CDR3: CACDTVYGPVLGDTLIDKLIF

V: TRDV1
length: 23
D: TRDD3
size: many
J: TRDJ1
DNA: TGTGCTCTTGGGGAACCTTCGTATTCCATAGTGTACTGGGGGATAGGGTACACCGGTAAACTCATCTTT
CDR3: CALGEPSYSIVYWGIGYTGKLIF

V: TRDV1
length: 25
D: TRDD3
size: .
J: TRDJ3
DNA: TGTGCTAGTGGGGAATTGGCTTCCTACGGTTACTGGGGGATACGCGTCTCCTGGGACACCCGACAGATGTTTTTC
CDR3: CASGELASYGYWGIRVSWDTRQMFF

V: TRDV2
length: 20
D: TRDD3
size: many
J: TRDJ1
DNA: TGTGCCTGTGACACCGTTGGTACTGGGGGATACCTGGTAGAGACTGATAAACTCATCTTT
CDR3: CACDTVGTGGYLVETDKLIF

V: TRDV3
length: 15
D: .
size: many
J: TRDJ1
DNA: TGTGCCTTATGGGACTCCGAGGGTGCAAGCGATAAACTCATCTTT
CDR3: CALWDSEGASDKLIF

V: TRDV1
length: 17
D: TRDD3
size: many
J: TRDJ1
DNA: TGTGCTCTTGGGGAGATTCTTACTGGGGGATCAGTCGATAAACTCATCTTT
CDR3: CALGEILTGGSVDKLIF

V: TRDV1
length: 16
D: TRDD3
size: many
J: TRDJ1
DNA: TGTGCTCTTGGGGAACTTCCAAGCCTTTGTACTGGGGAACTCATCTTT
CDR3: CALGELPSLCTGELIF

V: TRDV2
length: 22
D: TRDD3
size: many
J: TRDJ1
DNA: TGTGCCTGTGAAACGCTAGGGCCTTCCGGATACCTCCTGGGGGATACGCCCGATAAACTCATCTTT
CDR3: CACETLGPSGYLLGDTPDKLIF

V: TRDV2
length: 21
D: .
size: many
J: TRDJ3
DNA: TGTGCCTGTGACACGCTTTATGAGGGTACGCAAAAATACTCGGACACCCGACAGATGTTTTTC
CDR3: CACDTLYEGTQKYSDTRQMFF

V: TRDV1
length: 16
D: .
size: many
J: TRDJ1
DNA: TGTGCTCTTGGGGAAAATTGGGGGCCGTACACCGATAAACTCATCTTT
CDR3: CALGENWGPYTDKLIF

V: TRDV1
length: 22
D: .
size: many
J: TRDJ1
DNA: TGTGCTCTTGGGGGATCTACGGCCGGGATAAGGGGGGGTCTCCGGTACACCGATAAACTCATCTTT
CDR3: CALGGSTAGIRGGLRYTDKLIF